Below, 7 T cell receptor beta chains from the same sample are listed, as sequenced in a study of control samples from healthy donors and cancer patients. The table came from immunoSEQ multiplex PCR; TCRdb's copy has only in-frame clones and leaves some out. The data show approximately 170,000 clones, about 93% seen once. Source material: blood. The receptors come from a woman aged 60-75 years in good health.

J is TRBJ2-1 and V is TRBV7-9, with D possibly being TRBD2 (6 bases). Trimming removed 4 bases at V and 10 bases at J, with 17 bases between. Germline CDR1 SEHNR, CDR2 FQNEAQ (reference sequence). CDR3 length: 14 residues. CDR3 region: CASSSGRGNGEQFF. CDR3 bases: TGTGCCAGCAGCTCCGGACGCGGGAACGGGGAGCAGTTCTTC.

The chain links TRBV18 to TRBJ2-5; TRBD2 matches at 10 bases. Germline CDR1 and CDR2: KGHSH and LQKENI. The CDR3 is 14 residues long. Trimming cost V 4 bases and J 2 bases; bases outside gene matches: 1. DNA of the CDR3: TGTGCCAGCTCACTGACTAGCGGGCAAGAGACCCAGTACTTC. It specifies CASSLTSGQETQYF. The full variable domain, rest sourced from reference TRBV18 and TRBJ2-5, is NAGVMQNPRHLVRRRGQEARLRCSPMKGHSHVYWYRQLPEEGLKFMVYLQKENIIDESGMPKERFSAEFPKEGPSILRIQQVVRGDSAAYFCASSLTSGQETQYFGPGTRLLVL.

This clone was recorded a few times. J is TRBJ1-1 and V is TRBV12-3 or TRBV12-4, with unresolved D. This CDR3 is built from 13 residues. Trimming stripped 5 bases from V and 4 bases from J, with 11 bases between. The CDR3 sequence: CASSVDEGTEAFF. The CDR3 nucleotides read TGTGCCAGCAGTGTTGATGAGGGCACTGAAGCTTTCTTT.

This rearrangement joins TRBV6-5 to TRBJ2-2; TRBD1 matches at 7 bases. This CDR3 is 16 amino acids long. Germline CDR1 is MNHEY and CDR2 is SVGAGI. The J segment lost 5 bases and the V segment lost 2 bases, leaving 8 bases of the junction unmatched. The CDR3 region is CASSYTTGARTGELFF. The CDR3 region has the DNA TGTGCCAGCAGTTACACTACAGGGGCCCGGACCGGGGAGCTGTTTTTT.

The V and J genes are TRBV2 and TRBJ2-2, with 8 bases lining up with TRBD1. Germline V gene sequence: CDR1 SNHLY, CDR2 FYNNEI. V lost 5 bases, J lost 2 bases, and 4 bases stayed unmatched. The CDR3 is made up of 15 amino acids. The CDR3 region has the DNA TGTGCCAGCAGTCCTCAGGGGGCCAACACCGGGGAGCTGTTTTTT. Amino acid sequence: CASSPQGANTGELFF.

This chain joins TRBV7-3 and TRBJ2-3; no clear D. Germline V gives CDR1 SGHTA, CDR2 FQGTGA. Trimming stripped 1 base from V and 3 bases from J, with 11 bases between. The CDR3 runs to 15 residues. The CDR3 reads CASSLSPQITDTQYF. In DNA form, the CDR3 reads TGTGCCAGCAGCTTAAGTCCTCAGATAACAGATACGCAGTATTTT.

The J gene is TRBJ2-7, the V gene TRBV7-4; D gene uncertain. With 4 bases removed from V and 2 bases from J, the gap between germline ends came to 0 bases. The CDR3 consists of 10 residues. The germline gives CDR1 SGHVT, CDR2 SQSDAQ. CDR3 nucleotide sequence: TGTGCCAGCAGCTCCTACGAGCAGTACTTC. This encodes CASSSYEQYF.